This TCR beta chain came from a study of response to subunit inactivated influenza vaccine. The study's findings and limits: Seasonal influenza vaccination, on each occasion, was suggested by the authors to recruit few new T cells.

The CDR3 has 17 amino acids. Germline V gene lookup returns CDR1 SQVTM and CDR2 ANQGSEA. Trimming removed 1 base at V and 1 base at J, with 19 bases between. Points on this clonotype: Antigen specificity is unknown.

TCRdb re-called the RT-PCR reads through MiXCR, storing one row per CDR3 protein. The data show about 610,000 distinct CDR3 sequences, around 13% seen once. This TCR was recovered from a man aged 50 to 60 who received an inactivated influenza vaccine. V usage is TRBV29-1 and J usage is TRBJ1-2; D might be TRBD1 (5 bases). Here the sequenced sample was PBMCs from blood, taken approximately 13 days after vaccination. The CDR3 DNA reads as TGCAGCGTTGAAGGTACTAGTACAGGAAGGATTAACTATGGCTACACCTTC. It translates to CSVEGTSTGRINYGYTF. Full variable domain (rest looked up from reference TRBV29-1 and TRBJ1-2): SAVISQKPSRDICQRGTSLTIQCQVDSQVTMMFWYRQQPGQSLTLIATANQGSEATYESGFVIDKFPISRPNLTFSTLTVSNMSPEDSSIYLCSVEGTSTGRINYGYTFGSGTRLTVV.